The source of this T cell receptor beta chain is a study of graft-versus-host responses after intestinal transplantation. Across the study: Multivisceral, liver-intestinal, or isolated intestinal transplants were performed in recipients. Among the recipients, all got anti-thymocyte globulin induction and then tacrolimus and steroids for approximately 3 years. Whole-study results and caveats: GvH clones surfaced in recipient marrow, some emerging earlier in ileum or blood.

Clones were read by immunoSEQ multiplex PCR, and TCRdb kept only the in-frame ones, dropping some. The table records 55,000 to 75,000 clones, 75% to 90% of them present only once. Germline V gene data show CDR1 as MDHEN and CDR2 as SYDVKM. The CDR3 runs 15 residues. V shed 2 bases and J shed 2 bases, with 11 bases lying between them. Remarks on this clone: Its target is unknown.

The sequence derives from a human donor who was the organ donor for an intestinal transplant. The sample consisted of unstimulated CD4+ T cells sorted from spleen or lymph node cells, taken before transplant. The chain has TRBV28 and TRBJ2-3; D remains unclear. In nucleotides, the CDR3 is TGTGCCAGCAGTTTAAAGGCAGGCCTCACAGATACGCAGTATTTT. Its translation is CASSLKAGLTDTQYF.